The 23 T cell receptor beta chains below come from one sample, sequenced in a study of blood T cell repertoires in COVID-19. This table comes from immunoSEQ multiplex PCR, and its TCRdb copy is limited to in-frame clones, with some not included. The table has some 100,000 clones, around 85% seen once; the top ten hold 2.7%. Sequencing was performed on PBMCs or T cells enriched from blood (not recorded which). These receptors came from a woman aged 45-60 years who had recovered from COVID-19.

This rearrangement joins TRBV20-1 to TRBJ1-2; 7 bases are a match to TRBD1. V dropped 6 bases and J dropped 3; count of bases not matched to a gene: 1. The CDR3 length is 11 residues. Germline lookup yields CDR1 DFQATT and CDR2 SNEGSKA (reference sequence). In DNA form, the CDR3 reads TGCAGTGCCGACAGGGACTATGGCTACACCTTC. Encoded protein: CSADRDYGYTF.

This chain joins TRBV19 and TRBJ1-1; D not certain. CDR1 and CDR2 from the germline V gene are LNHDA and SQIVND (reference sequence). Trimming stripped 4 bases from V and 0 bases from J, with 12 bases between. This CDR3 is 15 amino acids long. CDR3 protein: CASSKQATLNTEAFF. The CDR3 DNA is TGTGCCAGTAGTAAGCAGGCAACCTTGAACACTGAAGCTTTCTTT.

This clone was observed a few times. In DNA, the CDR3 is TGTGCCAGCAGTATCCGGGACAGGATGCACGAGCAGTACTTC. This sequence encodes CASSIRDRMHEQYF. V usage is TRBV28 and J usage is TRBJ2-7; 8 nucleotides align to TRBD1. The CDR3 spans 14 residues. With 5 bases clipped from V and 5 bases from J, the junction kept 8 bases outside the gene matches. Germline V gene lookup returns CDR1 MDHEN and CDR2 SYDVKM.

J is TRBJ1-1 and V is TRBV9, with D tentatively TRBD1 (5 bases). Trimming removed 5 bases from V and 4 bases from J, with 12 bases in between. The CDR3 has 13 amino acids. The germline gives CDR1 SGDLS, CDR2 YYNGEE. CDR3 nucleotide sequence: TGTGCCAGCAGTGGGGCCGGGGGCACTGAAGCTTTCTTT. Residues: CASSGAGGTEAFF.

This chain links TRBV24-1 with TRBJ2-1; 13 bases are a match to TRBD2. CDR1 KGHDR and CDR2 SFDVKD come from the germline V gene. V shed 4 bases, J shed 8 bases, and the junction held 10 bases outside the gene matches. The CDR3 covers 17 residues. The CDR3 loop reads CATSDLRTSGRVHEQFF. The DNA for the CDR3 is TGTGCCACCAGTGACCTCCGAACTAGCGGGAGGGTCCATGAGCAGTTCTTC.

This clone was detected only a few times. The rearrangement links TRBV19 to TRBJ1-5; D gene uncertain. Trimming stripped 2 bases from V and 4 bases from J, with 3 bases between. The germline V gene encodes CDR1 LNHDA and CDR2 SQIVND (reference sequence). The CDR3 sequence is 12 residues long. Written as DNA, the CDR3 is TGTGCCAGTAGTATAACAAATCAGCCCCAGCATTTT. It yields the protein CASSITNQPQHF. Filled out from reference TRBV19 and TRBJ1-5, the complete variable domain reads DGGITQSPKYLFRKEGQNVTLSCEQNLNHDAMYWYRQDPGQGLRLIYYSQIVNDFQKGDIAEGYSVSREKKESFPLTVTSAQKNPTAFYLCASSITNQPQHFGDGTRLSIL.

The CDR3 region is CAWSYGQATEAFF. As DNA, the CDR3 is TGTGCCTGGAGTTACGGACAGGCTACTGAAGCTTTCTTT. The chain couples TRBV30 to TRBJ1-1; 7 bases line up with TRBD1. The germline V gene has CDR1 GTSNPN and CDR2 SVGIG (reference sequence). Trimming removed 2 bases from V and 5 bases from J; junction bases left unmatched: 5. CDR3 length equals 13 residues.

The chain is built from TRBV18 and TRBJ1-1; D ambiguous. Germline lookup yields CDR1 KGHSH and CDR2 LQKENI. Trimming shortened V by 3 bases and J by 6 bases, and 8 bases separated the two germline ends. CDR3 length equals 12 residues. The DNA of the CDR3 is TGTGCCAGCTCACCTCTCCCAGCTGAAGCTTTCTTT. It encodes CASSPLPAEAFF.

CDR3 nucleotide sequence: TGTGCCAGCAGCCGGGACAGGGCCACAAACACCATATATTTT. Protein: CASSRDRATNTIYF. The chain carries TRBV7-9 and TRBJ1-3; TRBD1 aligns across 9 bases. V shed 5 bases, J shed 6 bases, and the junction held 5 bases outside the gene matches. There are 14 residues in the CDR3. Germline V gene sequence: CDR1 SEHNR, CDR2 FQNEAQ (reference sequence).

CDR3 residues: CASSLEGSGSREQYF. The DNA of the CDR3 is TGTGCCAGCAGTTTAGAAGGTAGCGGGAGTCGCGAGCAGTACTTC. This sequence joins TRBV28 and TRBJ2-7; 9 bases line up with TRBD2. After removal of 2 bases from V and 6 bases from J, the junction contained 8 bases not matched to a gene. The CDR3 length is 15 residues. CDR1 and CDR2 from the germline V gene are MDHEN and SYDVKM.

The gene calls are TRBV29-1 and TRBJ2-6; 9 positions match TRBD1. The CDR3 totals 19 residues. Germline V gene data show CDR1 as SQVTM and CDR2 as ANQGSEA. V shed 1 base, J shed 1 base, and the junction held 11 bases outside the gene matches. The CDR3 protein is CSVEVIPGQGGSGANVLTF. In DNA, the CDR3 is TGCAGCGTTGAAGTAATTCCGGGACAGGGTGGATCTGGGGCCAACGTCCTGACTTTC.

The chain joins TRBV14 to TRBJ2-1, with TRBD2 identical over 14 bases. J lost 10 bases, V lost 1 base, and 9 bases had no gene match. CDR1 and CDR2 from the germline V gene are SGHDN and FVKESK. The CDR3 has 17 amino acids. CDR3 amino acids: CASSQGPTSGGGREQFF. DNA for the CDR3: TGTGCCAGCAGCCAAGGCCCGACTAGCGGGGGGGGTCGCGAGCAGTTCTTC.

The rearrangement links TRBV28 to TRBJ1-3; D is ambiguous. Trimming left V 6 bases short and J 0 bases short, with 12 bases between. Germline V CDR1 and CDR2: MDHEN, SYDVKM. The CDR3 runs 15 residues. The CDR3 here is CASRVAWASGNTIYF. CDR3 DNA: TGTGCCAGCAGGGTGGCATGGGCCTCTGGAAACACCATATATTTT. The full variable domain, with the rest looked up from reference TRBV28 and TRBJ1-3, is DVKVTQSSRYLVKRTGEKVFLECVQDMDHENMFWYRQDPGLGLRLIYFSYDVKMKEKGDIPEGYSVSREKKERFSLILESASTNQTSMYLCASRVAWASGNTIYFGEGSWLTVV.

The genes are TRBV6-1 and TRBJ2-7; D not resolved. V was trimmed by 2 bases and J by 1 base, leaving 9 bases between them. CDR3 length: 14 residues. CDR1 MNHNS and CDR2 SASEGT come from the germline V gene. The CDR3 sequence: CASSENGRSYEQYF. As DNA, the CDR3 is TGTGCCAGCAGTGAAAATGGCAGATCCTACGAGCAGTACTTC.

This sequence joins TRBV6-5 and TRBJ1-4; 8 bases line up with TRBD1. With V trimmed by 6 bases and J by 6 bases, 6 bases remained unmatched. Germline loops: CDR1 MNHEY, CDR2 SVGAGI. The length of the CDR3 is 14 residues. The CDR3 region is CASSLDRGDEKLFF. The CDR3 nucleotides are TGTGCCAGCAGCCTTGACAGGGGCGATGAAAAACTGTTTTTT.

The chain is built from TRBV7-3 and TRBJ1-2; 10 bases map to TRBD1. The germline CDR1 and CDR2 sequences are SGHTA and FQGTGA. This CDR3 contains 13 residues. Trimming took 8 bases from V and 7 from J; bases not matched to a gene: 7. The CDR3, as DNA: TGTGCCAGCGCCTCGACAGGGGGCGGTGGCTACACCTTC. Translated, it gives CASASTGGGGYTF. Drawing the rest from reference TRBV7-3 and TRBJ1-2, the complete variable domain is GAGVSQTPSNKVTEKGKYVELRCDPISGHTALYWYRQSLGQGPEFLIYFQGTGAADDSGLPNDRFFAVRPEGSVSTLKIQRTERGDSAVYLCASASTGGGGYTFGSGTRLTVV.

This chain uses TRBV7-9 with TRBJ2-7; tentatively, D is TRBD2 (5 bases). The germline V gene encodes CDR1 SEHNR and CDR2 FQNEAQ (reference sequence). This CDR3 is 12 amino acids long. Trimming took off 4 bases at V and 5 bases at J, with 9 bases between the two ends. CDR3 residues: CASSWVGNEQYF. In DNA, the CDR3 is TGTGCCAGCAGCTGGGTCGGGAACGAGCAGTACTTC.

The CDR3 DNA sequence: TGTGCCGGGTCCCGGGGGGAGGACACTGAAGCTTTCTTT. This translates into CAGSRGEDTEAFF. The chain employs TRBV2 and TRBJ1-1, with D perhaps TRBD1 (5 bases). Trimming left V 11 bases short and J 3 bases short, with 16 bases between. This CDR3 contains 13 residues. Germline V CDR1 and CDR2: SNHLY, FYNNEI.

The rearrangement uses TRBV30 and TRBJ2-7; TRBD1 might be the D (5 bases). The CDR3 consists of 13 residues. The germline CDR1 and CDR2 sequences are GTSNPN and SVGIG (reference sequence). V shed 4 bases and J shed 9 bases, with 19 bases lying between them. CDR3 in DNA: TGTGCCTGGAAATCTACAGGCGGCAAGGGGCAGTACTTC. Translation gives CAWKSTGGKGQYF.

This clone showed up just once. The chain combines TRBV9 with TRBJ2-5; D not certain. CDR1 SGDLS and CDR2 YYNGEE come from the germline V gene. This CDR3 is 13 amino acids long. Trimming took 0 bases from V and 3 from J, leaving 6 bases between them. This CDR3 reads CASSVGLEETQYF. The CDR3 nucleotides are TGTGCCAGCAGCGTAGGTCTAGAAGAGACCCAGTACTTC.

J is TRBJ2-5 and V is TRBV7-3, with unresolved D. V lost 3 bases and J 5 bases, leaving 16 bases between the germline ends. There are 15 residues in the CDR3. The V gene's germline CDR1 is SGHTA and CDR2 FQGTGA. In DNA, the CDR3 is TGTGCCAGCAGCTTCGGCGGCGCAGCGTTGGAGACCCAGTACTTC. It translates to CASSFGGAALETQYF.

CDR3 sequence (DNA): TGCGCCAGCAGCTTGGTGGGGGGGGCGCAAATGAACACTGAAGCTTTCTTT. Translated, it gives CASSLVGGAQMNTEAFF. The chain combines TRBV5-1 with TRBJ1-1; maybe TRBD1 (6 bases). Germline V lookup: CDR1 SGHRS, CDR2 YFSETQ. The CDR3 loop spans 17 amino acids. The V gene lost 0 bases and the J gene lost 0 bases, with 15 bases spanning the gap.

Only one count was recorded for this clone. This CDR3 is CASSLPGGPYEQYF. In DNA form, the CDR3 reads TGTGCCAGCAGTTTACCAGGGGGGCCCTACGAGCAGTACTTC. The chain couples TRBV28 to TRBJ2-7; tentative D call: TRBD1 (7 bases). This CDR3 has 14 residues. The germline V gene has CDR1 MDHEN and CDR2 SYDVKM. Trimming left V 2 bases short and J 2 bases short, with 10 bases between. Drawing the rest from reference TRBV28 and TRBJ2-7, the complete variable domain is DVKVTQSSRYLVKRTGEKVFLECVQDMDHENMFWYRQDPGLGLRLIYFSYDVKMKEKGDIPEGYSVSREKKERFSLILESASTNQTSMYLCASSLPGGPYEQYFGPGTRLTVT.